The T cell receptor beta chain described here comes from a study of CD8+CD57+ T cells in acquired aplastic anemia. Study-level information: The study obtained an average of 3.2 ug of DNA from sorted CD4+ and CD8+ cells. Whole-study findings and limits: Around 30 sequences, all CD8+ CDR3, were shared between patients and controls.

By flow cytometry, patients selected for sequencing had shown an expansion of CD8+CD57+ cells. There were no patients without severe acquired aplastic anemia. Each patient gave a blood sample that was collected before any therapy had been received. TCR beta VDJ and CDR3 were profiled, and genomic DNA was the template. One entry per CDR3 protein, called by TCRdb with MiXCR from the reads. In the table there are 150,000 to 180,000 distinct CDR3 sequences, about 48% of which are singletons. V gave up 2 bases and J gave up 8 bases, with 9 bases separating them. The CDR3 spans 11 residues. The germline V gene encodes CDR1 DFQATT and CDR2 SNEGSKA (reference sequence). As for this clonotype: The antigen is unknown.

The chain recombines TRBV20-1 with TRBJ1-2; D remains unclear. The clonotype originates from a human donor with aplastic anemia. Specimen: sorted CD4+, CD8+, or CD8+CD57+ T cells (not recorded which) from PBMCs. CDR3 DNA: TGCAGTGCTAGAAGGGTAGGGGGCTACACCTTC. It specifies CSARRVGGYTF.